This is a list of T cell receptor beta chains from one sample in a study of tumor-infiltrating lymphocytes in localized non-small cell lung cancer. Only in-frame clones appear in the TCRdb table, and some are missing; sequencing was by immunoSEQ multiplex PCR. This table has some 10,000 clones, about 80% appearing once. Input material: uninvolved lung tissue not adjacent to the tumor. Receptor source: a human donor with non-small cell lung cancer. Both conserved end residues are part of each CDR3. A D gene is named only where the DNA matches it firmly.

v_gene,j_gene,d_gene,CDR3aa
TRBV4-2,TRBJ2-3,.,CASSQVLGGGGTDTQYF
TRBV25-1,TRBJ2-3,.,CASSGTKAGTQYF
TRBV7-2,TRBJ1-6,.,CASSSQGILSSPLHF
TRBV6-1,TRBJ2-7,TRBD2,CASRTSGGALYEQYF
TRBV19,TRBJ1-5,.,CASRPQIKTGGQPQHF
TRBV11-3,TRBJ2-1,.,CASSLGAGGYNEQFF
TRBV28,TRBJ2-7,TRBD1,CASSRPGQGAHEQYF
TRBV7-8,TRBJ2-5,TRBD1,CASSRPGQGIVETQYF
TRBV11-2,TRBJ1-1,.,CASSLWGAKPQAFF
TRBV2,TRBJ1-3,.,CASRPEGNTIYF
TRBV2,TRBJ1-5,.,CASRDDTGMQPQHF
TRBV4-1,TRBJ1-1,.,CASNPTGNTEAFF
TRBV5-1,TRBJ2-5,.,CASSLDVETQYF
TRBV5-6,TRBJ1-2,TRBD1,CASSFWDRGTNYGYTF
TRBV7-6,TRBJ2-7,.,CASSLEAPYEQYF
TRBV29-1,TRBJ2-6,TRBD1,CSVNRTGWLSGANVLTF
TRBV5-1,TRBJ2-7,TRBD2,CASSGGEVEQYF
TRBV30,TRBJ1-1,.,CAWNLAGSEAFF
TRBV7-7,TRBJ1-2,TRBD1,CASSPWTGGYTF
TRBV28,TRBJ2-7,.,CASRRSGTQTSYEQYF
TRBV6-1,TRBJ1-4,.,CASSEGAGTNEKLFF
TRBV5-6,TRBJ1-1,.,CASSLREIIPNTEAFF
TRBV11-2,TRBJ1-2,.,CASSLVKAGNYGYTF
TRBV30,TRBJ1-1,.,CAWSGGLGTEAFF
TRBV11-2,TRBJ2-1,.,CASSLIMTSPLINEQFF
TRBV25-1,TRBJ1-4,.,CASSEESEKLFF
TRBV5-1,TRBJ1-1,TRBD1,CASSQGQGRTEAFF
TRBV10-1,TRBJ2-3,.,CASSEAGTDTQYF
TRBV28,TRBJ1-6,.,CASRISNSPLHF
TRBV6-5,TRBJ1-3,.,CASSYGRGRGNTIYF
TRBV7-2,TRBJ2-5,TRBD2,CASSASLAGGETQYF
TRBV6-6,TRBJ1-2,.,CASSRQIQEGYGYTF
TRBV11-2,TRBJ2-7,.,CASSRGFQGEHEQYF
TRBV7-2,TRBJ2-1,.,CASSGGTVNNEQFF
TRBV9,TRBJ2-1,.,CASTVAAGGNEQFF
TRBV29-1,TRBJ1-1,.,CSVSRAGGAFF
TRBV10-3,TRBJ2-3,.,CAISEWSATDTQYF
TRBV19,TRBJ2-2,.,CASTMGLALAGELFF
TRBV5-6,TRBJ2-2,.,CASSWRMGSGELFF
TRBV7-2,TRBJ2-3,.,CASSFGTSTDTQYF
TRBV30,TRBJ1-5,.,CAWSLPDQPQHF
TRBV5-4,TRBJ2-3,.,CASSGDSTDTQYF
TRBV10-3,TRBJ2-3,TRBD2,CAISESGRTSGIYHADTQYF